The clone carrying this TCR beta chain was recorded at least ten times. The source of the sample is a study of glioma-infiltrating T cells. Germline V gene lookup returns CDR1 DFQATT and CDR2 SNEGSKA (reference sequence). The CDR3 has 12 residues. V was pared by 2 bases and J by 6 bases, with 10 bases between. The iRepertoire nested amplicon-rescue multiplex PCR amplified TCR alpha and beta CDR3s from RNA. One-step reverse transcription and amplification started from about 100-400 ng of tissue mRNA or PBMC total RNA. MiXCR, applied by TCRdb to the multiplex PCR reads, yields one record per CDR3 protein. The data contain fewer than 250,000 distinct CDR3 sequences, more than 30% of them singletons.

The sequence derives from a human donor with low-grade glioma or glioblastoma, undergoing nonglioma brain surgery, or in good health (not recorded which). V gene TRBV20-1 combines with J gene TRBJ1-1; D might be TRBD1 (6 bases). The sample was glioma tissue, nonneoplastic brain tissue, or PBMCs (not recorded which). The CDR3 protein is CSARRSGAEAFF. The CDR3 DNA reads TGCAGTGCTAGAAGGTCAGGGGCTGAAGCTTTCTTT.